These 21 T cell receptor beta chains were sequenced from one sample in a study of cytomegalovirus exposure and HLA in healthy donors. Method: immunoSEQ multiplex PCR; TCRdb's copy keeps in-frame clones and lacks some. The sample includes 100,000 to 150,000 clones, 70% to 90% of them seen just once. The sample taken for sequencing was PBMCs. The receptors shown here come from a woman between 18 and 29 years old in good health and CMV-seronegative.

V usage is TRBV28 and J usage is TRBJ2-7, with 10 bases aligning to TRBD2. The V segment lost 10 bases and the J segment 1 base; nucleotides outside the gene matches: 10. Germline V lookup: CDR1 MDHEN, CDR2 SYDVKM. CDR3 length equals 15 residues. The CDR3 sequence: CATTVLSGGSYEQYF. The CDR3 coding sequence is TGTGCCACCACAGTCCTTAGCGGGGGGTCCTACGAGCAGTACTTC.

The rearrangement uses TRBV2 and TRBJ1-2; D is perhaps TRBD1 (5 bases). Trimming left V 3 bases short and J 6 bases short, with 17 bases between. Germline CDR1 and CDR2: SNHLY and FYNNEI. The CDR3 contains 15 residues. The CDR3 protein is CASSDKQGIPHGYTF. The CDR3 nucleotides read TGTGCCAGCAGTGACAAGCAGGGAATACCCCATGGCTACACCTTC.

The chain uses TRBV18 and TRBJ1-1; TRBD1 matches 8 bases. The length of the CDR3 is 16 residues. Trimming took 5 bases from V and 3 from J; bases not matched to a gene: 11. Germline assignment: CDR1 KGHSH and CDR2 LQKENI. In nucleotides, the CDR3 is TGTGCCAGCTCATACACGCAGGGGGCGACCCACACTGAAGCTTTCTTT. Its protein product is CASSYTQGATHTEAFF.

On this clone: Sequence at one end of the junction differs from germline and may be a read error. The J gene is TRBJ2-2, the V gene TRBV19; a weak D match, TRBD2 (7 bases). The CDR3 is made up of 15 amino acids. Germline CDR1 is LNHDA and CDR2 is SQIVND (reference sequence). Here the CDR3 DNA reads TGTGCCAGTACCTCGCGGGGGCCGAAGACCGGGGAGCTGTTTTTT. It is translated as CASTSRGPKTGELFF. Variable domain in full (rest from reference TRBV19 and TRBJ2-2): DGGITQSPKYLFRKEGQNVTLSCEQNLNHDAMYWYRQDPGQGLRLIYYSQIVNDFQKGDIAEGYSVSREKKESFPLTVTSAQKNPTAFYLCASTSRGPKTGELFFGEGSRLTVL.

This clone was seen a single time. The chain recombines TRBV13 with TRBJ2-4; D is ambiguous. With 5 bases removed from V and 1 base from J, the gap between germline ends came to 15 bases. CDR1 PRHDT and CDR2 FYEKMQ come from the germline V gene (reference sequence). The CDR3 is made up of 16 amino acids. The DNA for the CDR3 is TGTGCCAGCAGCCAATGGTCCGCCGGGGCCAAAAACATTCAGTACTTC. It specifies CASSQWSAGAKNIQYF.

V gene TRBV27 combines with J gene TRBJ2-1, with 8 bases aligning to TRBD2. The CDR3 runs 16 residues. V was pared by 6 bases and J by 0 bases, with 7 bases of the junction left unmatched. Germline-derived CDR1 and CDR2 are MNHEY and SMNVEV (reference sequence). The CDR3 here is CASRTSAYSSYNEQFF. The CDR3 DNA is TGTGCCAGCAGGACTAGCGCCTATTCCTCCTACAATGAGCAGTTCTTC.

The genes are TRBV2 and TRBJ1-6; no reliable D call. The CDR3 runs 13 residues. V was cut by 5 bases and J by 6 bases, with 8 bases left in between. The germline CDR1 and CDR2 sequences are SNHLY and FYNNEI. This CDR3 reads CASSLQINSPLHF. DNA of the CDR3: TGTGCCAGCAGTTTGCAGATTAATTCACCCCTCCACTTT.

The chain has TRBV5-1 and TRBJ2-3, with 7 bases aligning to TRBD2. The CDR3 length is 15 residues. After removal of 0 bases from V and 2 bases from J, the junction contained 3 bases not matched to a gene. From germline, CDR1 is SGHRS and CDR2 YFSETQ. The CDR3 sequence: CASSLASGNTDTQYF. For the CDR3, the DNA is TGCGCCAGCAGCTTGGCTAGCGGAAACACAGATACGCAGTATTTT.

This chain's CDR3 is CASTRQGGYGYTF. DNA for the CDR3: TGTGCCAGCACCCGACAGGGCGGGTATGGCTACACCTTC. V usage is TRBV6-1 and J usage is TRBJ1-2, with 7 bases fitting TRBD1. The germline CDR1 and CDR2 sequences are MNHNS and SASEGT. Losses at the gene ends were 7 bases for V and 5 bases for J; bases not matched to a gene: 7. The CDR3 runs 13 residues.

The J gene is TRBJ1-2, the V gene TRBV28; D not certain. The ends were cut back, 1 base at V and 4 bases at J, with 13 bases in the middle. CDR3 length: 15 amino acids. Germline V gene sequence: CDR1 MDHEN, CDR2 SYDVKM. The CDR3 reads CASSLLGAQSYGYTF. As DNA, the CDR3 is TGTGCCAGCAGTTTATTGGGAGCGCAATCCTATGGCTACACCTTC.

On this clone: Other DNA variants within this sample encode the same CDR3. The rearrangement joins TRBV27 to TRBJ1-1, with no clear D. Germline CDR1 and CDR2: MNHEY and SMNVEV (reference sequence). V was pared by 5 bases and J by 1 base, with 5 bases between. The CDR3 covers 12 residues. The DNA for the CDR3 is TGTGCCAGCAGTCGGGGGAACACTGAAGCTTTCTTT. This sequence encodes CASSRGNTEAFF.

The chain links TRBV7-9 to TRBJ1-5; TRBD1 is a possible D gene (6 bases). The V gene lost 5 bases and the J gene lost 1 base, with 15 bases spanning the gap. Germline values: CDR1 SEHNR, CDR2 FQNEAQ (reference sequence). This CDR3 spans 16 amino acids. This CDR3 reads CASSVGTYGSNQPQHF. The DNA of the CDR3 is TGTGCCAGCAGCGTTGGGACATATGGAAGCAATCAGCCCCAGCATTTT.

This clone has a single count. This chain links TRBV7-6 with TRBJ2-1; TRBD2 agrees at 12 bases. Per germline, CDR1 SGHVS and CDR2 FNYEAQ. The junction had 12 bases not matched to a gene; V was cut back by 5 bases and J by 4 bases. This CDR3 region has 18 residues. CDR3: CASSPRPTSGGQYNEQFF. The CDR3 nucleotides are TGTGCCAGCAGCCCCCGACCGACTAGCGGGGGACAATACAATGAGCAGTTCTTC.

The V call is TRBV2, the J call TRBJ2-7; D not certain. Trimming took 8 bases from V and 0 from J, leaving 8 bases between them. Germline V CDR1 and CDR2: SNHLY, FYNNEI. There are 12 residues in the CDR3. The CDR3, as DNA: TGTGCCAGCGAAAGGAGCTCCTACGAGCAGTACTTC. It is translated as CASERSSYEQYF.

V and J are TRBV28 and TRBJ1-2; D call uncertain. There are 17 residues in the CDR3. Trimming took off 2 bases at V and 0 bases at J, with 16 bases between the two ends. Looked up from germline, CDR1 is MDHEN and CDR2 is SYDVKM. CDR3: CASSLPFYSPTNYGYTF. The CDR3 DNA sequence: TGTGCCAGCAGTTTACCCTTTTACAGTCCCACTAACTATGGCTACACCTTC.

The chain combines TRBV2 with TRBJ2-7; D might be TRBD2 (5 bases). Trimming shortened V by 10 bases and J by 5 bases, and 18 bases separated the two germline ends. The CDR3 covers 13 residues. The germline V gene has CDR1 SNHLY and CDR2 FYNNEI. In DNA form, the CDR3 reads TGTGCCACCCGGGGTCGAATCGTCGACGAGCAGTACTTC. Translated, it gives CATRGRIVDEQYF.

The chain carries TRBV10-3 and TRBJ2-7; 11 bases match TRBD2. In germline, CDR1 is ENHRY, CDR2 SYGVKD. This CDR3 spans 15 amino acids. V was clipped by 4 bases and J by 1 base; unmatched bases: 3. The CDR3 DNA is TGTGCCATCAGTGTAACTAGCGGGGGTTCCTACGAGCAGTACTTC. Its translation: CAISVTSGGSYEQYF.

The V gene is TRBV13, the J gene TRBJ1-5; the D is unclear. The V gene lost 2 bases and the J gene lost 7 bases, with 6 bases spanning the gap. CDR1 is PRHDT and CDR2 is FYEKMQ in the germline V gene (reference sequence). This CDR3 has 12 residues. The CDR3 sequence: CASSLPGQPQHF. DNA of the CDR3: TGTGCCAGCAGCTTACCAGGACAGCCCCAGCATTTT.

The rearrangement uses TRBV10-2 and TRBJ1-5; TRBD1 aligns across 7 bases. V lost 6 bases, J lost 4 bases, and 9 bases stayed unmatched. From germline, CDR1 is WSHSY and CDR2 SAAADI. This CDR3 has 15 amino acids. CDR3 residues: CASSEVSRGNQPQHF. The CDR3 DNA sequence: TGCGCCAGCAGCGAAGTGTCCAGGGGGAATCAGCCCCAGCATTTT.

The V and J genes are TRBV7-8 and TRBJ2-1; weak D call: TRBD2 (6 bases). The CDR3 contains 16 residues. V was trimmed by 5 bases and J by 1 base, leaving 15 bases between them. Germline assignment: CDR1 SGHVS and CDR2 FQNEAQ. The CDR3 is CASSRRLDVSYNEQFF. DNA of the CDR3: TGTGCCAGCAGCCGCCGACTAGATGTGTCCTACAATGAGCAGTTCTTC.

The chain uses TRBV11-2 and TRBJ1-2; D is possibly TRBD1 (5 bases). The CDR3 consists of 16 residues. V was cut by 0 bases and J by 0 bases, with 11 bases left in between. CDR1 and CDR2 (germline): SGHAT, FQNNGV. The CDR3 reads CASSLEPTVTNYGYTF. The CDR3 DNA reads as TGTGCCAGCAGCTTAGAACCGACAGTTACTAACTATGGCTACACCTTC.